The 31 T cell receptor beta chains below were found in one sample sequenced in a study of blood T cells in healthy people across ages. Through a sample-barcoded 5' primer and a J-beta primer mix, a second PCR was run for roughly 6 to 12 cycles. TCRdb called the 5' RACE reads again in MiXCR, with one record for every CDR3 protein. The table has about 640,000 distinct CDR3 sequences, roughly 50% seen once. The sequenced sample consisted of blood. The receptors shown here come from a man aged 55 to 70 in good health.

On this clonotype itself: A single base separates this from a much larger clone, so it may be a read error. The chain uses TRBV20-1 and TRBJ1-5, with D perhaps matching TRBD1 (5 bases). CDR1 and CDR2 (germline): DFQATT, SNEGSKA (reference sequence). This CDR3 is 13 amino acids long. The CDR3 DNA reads TGCGGTGCTAGCGGGGGGAGCAATCAGCCCCAGCATTTT. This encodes CGASGGSNQPQHF.

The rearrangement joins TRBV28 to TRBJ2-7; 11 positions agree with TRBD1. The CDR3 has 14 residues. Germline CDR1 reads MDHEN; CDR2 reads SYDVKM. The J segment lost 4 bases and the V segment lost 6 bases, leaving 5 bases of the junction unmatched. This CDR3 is CASRRTGGGYEQYF. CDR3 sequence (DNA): TGTGCCAGCAGGAGGACAGGGGGCGGGTACGAGCAGTACTTC.

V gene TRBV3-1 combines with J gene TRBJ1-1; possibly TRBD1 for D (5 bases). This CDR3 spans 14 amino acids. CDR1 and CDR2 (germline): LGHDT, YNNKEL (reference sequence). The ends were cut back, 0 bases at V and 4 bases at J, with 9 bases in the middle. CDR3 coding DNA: TGTGCCAGCAGCCAAGATAGCAGGGTCACTGAAGCTTTCTTT. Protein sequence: CASSQDSRVTEAFF.

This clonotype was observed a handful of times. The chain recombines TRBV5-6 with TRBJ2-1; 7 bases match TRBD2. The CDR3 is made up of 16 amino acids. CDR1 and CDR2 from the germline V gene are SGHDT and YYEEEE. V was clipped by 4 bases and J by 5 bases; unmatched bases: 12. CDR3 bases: TGTGCCAGCAGCCCCACATGGGGGGGGTTGAACAATGAGCAGTTCTTC. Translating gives CASSPTWGGLNNEQFF. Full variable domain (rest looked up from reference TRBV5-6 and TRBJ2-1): DAGVTQSPTHLIKTRGQQVTLRCSPKSGHDTVSWYQQALGQGPQFIFQYYEEEERQRGNFPDRFSGHQFPNYSSELNVNALLLGDSALYLCASSPTWGGLNNEQFFGPGTRLTVL.

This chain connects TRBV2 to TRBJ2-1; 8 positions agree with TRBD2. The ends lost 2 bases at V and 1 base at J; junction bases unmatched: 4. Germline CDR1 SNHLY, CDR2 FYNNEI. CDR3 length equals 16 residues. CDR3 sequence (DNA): TGTGCCAGCAGTGAAAACCAGCGGGGGTCCTACAATGAGCAGTTCTTC. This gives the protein CASSENQRGSYNEQFF. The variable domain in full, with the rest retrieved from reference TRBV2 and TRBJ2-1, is EPEVTQTPSHQVTQMGQEVILRCVPISNHLYFYWYRQILGQKVEFLVSFYNNEISEKSEIFDDQFSVERPDGSNFTLKIRSTKLEDSAMYFCASSENQRGSYNEQFFGPGTRLTVL.

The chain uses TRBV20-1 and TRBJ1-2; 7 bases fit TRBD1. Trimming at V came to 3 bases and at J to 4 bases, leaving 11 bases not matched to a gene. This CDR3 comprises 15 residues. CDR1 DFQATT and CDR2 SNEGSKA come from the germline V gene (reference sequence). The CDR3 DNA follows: TGCAGTGCTAGCCGTAGACAGGGTGTCGGCTATGGCTACACCTTC. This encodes CSASRRQGVGYGYTF.

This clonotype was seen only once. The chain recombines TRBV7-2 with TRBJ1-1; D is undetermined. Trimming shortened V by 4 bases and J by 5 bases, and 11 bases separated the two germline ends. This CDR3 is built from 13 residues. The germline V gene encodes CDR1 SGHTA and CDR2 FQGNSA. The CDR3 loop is CASSSLVGTEAFF. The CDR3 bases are TGTGCCAGCAGCTCTCTGGTGGGAACTGAAGCTTTCTTT.

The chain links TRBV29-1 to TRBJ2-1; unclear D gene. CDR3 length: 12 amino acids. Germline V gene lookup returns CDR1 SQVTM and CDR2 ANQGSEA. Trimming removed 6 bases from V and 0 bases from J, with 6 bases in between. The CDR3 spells CSVKGSYNEQFF. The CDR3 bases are TGCAGCGTGAAAGGCTCCTACAATGAGCAGTTCTTC.

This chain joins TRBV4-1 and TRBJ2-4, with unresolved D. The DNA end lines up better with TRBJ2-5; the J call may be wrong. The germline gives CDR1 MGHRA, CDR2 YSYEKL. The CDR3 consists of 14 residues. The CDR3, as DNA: TGCGCCAGCAGCCAAGAGGCAGCCCAAGAGACCCAGTACTTC. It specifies CASSQEAAQETQYF.

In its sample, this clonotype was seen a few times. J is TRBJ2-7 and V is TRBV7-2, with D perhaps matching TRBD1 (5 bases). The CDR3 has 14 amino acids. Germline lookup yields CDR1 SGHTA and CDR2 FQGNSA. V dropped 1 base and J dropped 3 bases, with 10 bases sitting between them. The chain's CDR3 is CASSLGDSIYEQYF. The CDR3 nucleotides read TGTGCCAGCAGCTTAGGAGACAGCATCTACGAGCAGTACTTC.

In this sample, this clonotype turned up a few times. CDR3 bases: TGCAGCGTTACGAAACAGGGGAACACCGGGGAGCTGTTTTTT. As protein: CSVTKQGNTGELFF. The chain is built from TRBV29-1 and TRBJ2-2, with a possible D match to TRBD1 (6 bases). CDR3 length: 14 residues. Germline-derived CDR1 and CDR2 are SQVTM and ANQGSEA. V was shortened by 5 bases and J by 1 base, with 11 bases between the two germline ends.

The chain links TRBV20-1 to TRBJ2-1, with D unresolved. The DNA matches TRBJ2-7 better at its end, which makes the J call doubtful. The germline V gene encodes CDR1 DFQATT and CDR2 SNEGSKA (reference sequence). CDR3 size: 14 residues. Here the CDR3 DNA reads TGCAGTGCGCCTCCTCGCACGGGCTACAATGAGCAGTACTTC. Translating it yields CSAPPRTGYNEQYF.

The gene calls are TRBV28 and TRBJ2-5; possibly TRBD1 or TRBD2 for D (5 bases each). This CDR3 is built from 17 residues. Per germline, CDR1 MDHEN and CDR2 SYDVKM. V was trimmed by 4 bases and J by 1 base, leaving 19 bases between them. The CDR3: CASSWDELVRSQETQYF. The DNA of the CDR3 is TGTGCCAGCAGTTGGGACGAACTAGTACGGAGCCAAGAGACCCAGTACTTC.

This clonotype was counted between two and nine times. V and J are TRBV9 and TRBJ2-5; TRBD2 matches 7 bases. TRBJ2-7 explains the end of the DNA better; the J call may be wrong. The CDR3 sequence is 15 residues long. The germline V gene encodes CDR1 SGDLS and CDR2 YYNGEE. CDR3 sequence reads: CATPSRRGTTYEQYF. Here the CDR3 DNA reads TGTGCCACACCCTCACGGCGGGGGACCACCTACGAGCAGTACTTC.

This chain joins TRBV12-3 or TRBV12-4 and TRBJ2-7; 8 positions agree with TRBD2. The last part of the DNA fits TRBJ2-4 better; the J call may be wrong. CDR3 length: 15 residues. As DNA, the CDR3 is TGTGCCAGCAGTTTCGGGGGGGCCCACAGAAACATTCAGTACTTC. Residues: CASSFGGAHRNIQYF.

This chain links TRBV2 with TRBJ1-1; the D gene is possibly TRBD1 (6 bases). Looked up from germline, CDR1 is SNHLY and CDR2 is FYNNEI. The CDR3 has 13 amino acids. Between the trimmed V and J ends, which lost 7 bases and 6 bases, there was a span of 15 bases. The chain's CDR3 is CASIPRGFAEAFF. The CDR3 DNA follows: TGTGCCAGCATACCCAGGGGTTTTGCTGAAGCTTTCTTT.

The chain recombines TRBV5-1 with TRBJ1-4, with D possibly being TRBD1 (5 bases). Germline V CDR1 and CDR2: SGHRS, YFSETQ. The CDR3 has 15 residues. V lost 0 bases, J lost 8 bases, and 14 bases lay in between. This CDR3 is CASSLEGRGEEKLFF. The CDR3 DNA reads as TGCGCCAGCAGCTTGGAGGGACGGGGAGAAGAAAAACTGTTTTTT.

The CDR3 sequence is CSASPGQPNSPLHF. The CDR3 DNA is TGCAGTGCTAGTCCGGGACAGCCCAATTCACCCCTCCACTTT. The rearrangement joins TRBV20-1 to TRBJ1-6, with TRBD1 matching 7 bases. The V gene end was trimmed by 3 bases and the J gene end by 7 bases; junction bases not matched to a gene: 6. CDR1 is DFQATT, CDR2 SNEGSKA, per germline (reference sequence). The length of the CDR3 is 14 residues.

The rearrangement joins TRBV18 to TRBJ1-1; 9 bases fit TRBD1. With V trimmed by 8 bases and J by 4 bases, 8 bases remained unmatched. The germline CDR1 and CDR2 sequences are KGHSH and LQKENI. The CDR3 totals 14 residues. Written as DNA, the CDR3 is TGTGCCAGCCTCCAAGACAGGGGGTCCACTGAAGCTTTCTTT. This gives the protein CASLQDRGSTEAFF.

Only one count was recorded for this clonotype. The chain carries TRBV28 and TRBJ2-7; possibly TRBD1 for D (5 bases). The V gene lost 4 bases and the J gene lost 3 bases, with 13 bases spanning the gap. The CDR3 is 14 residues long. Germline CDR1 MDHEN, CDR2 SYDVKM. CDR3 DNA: TGTGCCAGCAGTTCGAATGACAGAGTCTACGAGCAGTACTTC. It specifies CASSSNDRVYEQYF.

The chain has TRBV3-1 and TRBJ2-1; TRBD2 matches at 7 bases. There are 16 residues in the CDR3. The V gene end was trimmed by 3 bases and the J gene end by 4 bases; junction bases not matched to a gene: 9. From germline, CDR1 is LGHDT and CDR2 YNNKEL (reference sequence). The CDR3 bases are TGTGCCAGCAGCCATCCTGGGGGGGATTCTTACAATGAGCAGTTCTTC. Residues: CASSHPGGDSYNEQFF.

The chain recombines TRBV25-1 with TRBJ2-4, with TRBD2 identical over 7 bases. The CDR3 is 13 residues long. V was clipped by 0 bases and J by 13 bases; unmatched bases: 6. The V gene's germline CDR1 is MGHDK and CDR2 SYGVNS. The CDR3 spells CASSEYGRGEQYF. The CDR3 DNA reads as TGTGCCAGCAGTGAATATGGCCGGGGGGAGCAGTACTTC.

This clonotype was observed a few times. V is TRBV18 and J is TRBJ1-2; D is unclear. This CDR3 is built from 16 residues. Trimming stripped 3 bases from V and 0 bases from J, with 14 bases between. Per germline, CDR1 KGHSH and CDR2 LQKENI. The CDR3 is CASSPVASLANYGYTF. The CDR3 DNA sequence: TGTGCCAGCTCACCGGTGGCGAGTCTTGCTAACTATGGCTACACCTTC.

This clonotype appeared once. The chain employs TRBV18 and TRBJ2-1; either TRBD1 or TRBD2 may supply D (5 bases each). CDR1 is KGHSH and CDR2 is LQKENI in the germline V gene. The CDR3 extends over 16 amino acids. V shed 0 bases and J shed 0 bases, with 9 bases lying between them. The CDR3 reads CASSPPRGASYNEQFF. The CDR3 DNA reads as TGTGCCAGCTCACCACCCCGGGGCGCCTCCTACAATGAGCAGTTCTTC.

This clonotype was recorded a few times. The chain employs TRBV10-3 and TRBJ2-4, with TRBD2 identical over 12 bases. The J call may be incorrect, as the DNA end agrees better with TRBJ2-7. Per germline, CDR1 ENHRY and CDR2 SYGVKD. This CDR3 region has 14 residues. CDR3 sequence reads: CAIRPGLAGSEQYF. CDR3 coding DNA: TGTGCCATCAGGCCGGGACTAGCGGGTTCCGAGCAGTACTTC.

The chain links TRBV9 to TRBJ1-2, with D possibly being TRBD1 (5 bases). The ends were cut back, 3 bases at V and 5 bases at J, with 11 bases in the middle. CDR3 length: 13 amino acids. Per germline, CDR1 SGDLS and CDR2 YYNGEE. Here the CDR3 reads CASSGTGEYGYTF. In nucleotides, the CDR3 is TGTGCCAGCAGCGGAACGGGGGAATATGGCTACACCTTC.

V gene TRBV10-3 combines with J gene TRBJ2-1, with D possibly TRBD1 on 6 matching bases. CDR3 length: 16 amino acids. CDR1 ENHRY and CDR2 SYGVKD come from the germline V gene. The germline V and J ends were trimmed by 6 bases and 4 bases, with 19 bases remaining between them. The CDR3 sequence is CAIRPHREGEYNEQFF. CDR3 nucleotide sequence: TGTGCCATCAGGCCACACAGGGAAGGGGAATACAATGAGCAGTTCTTC.

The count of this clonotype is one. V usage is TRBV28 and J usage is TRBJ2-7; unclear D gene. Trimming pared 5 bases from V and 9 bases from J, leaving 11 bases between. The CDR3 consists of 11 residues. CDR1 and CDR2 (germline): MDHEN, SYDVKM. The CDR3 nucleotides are TGTGCCAGCAGTGACCGACTCGGGCAGTACTTC. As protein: CASSDRLGQYF.

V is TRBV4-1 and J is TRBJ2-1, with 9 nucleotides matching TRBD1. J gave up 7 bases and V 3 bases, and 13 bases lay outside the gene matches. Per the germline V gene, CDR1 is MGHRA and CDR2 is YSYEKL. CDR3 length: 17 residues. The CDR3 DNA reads TGCGCCAGCAGCCATCACCCAACCGGGACAGGGAGAAATGAGCAGTTCTTC. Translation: CASSHHPTGTGRNEQFF.

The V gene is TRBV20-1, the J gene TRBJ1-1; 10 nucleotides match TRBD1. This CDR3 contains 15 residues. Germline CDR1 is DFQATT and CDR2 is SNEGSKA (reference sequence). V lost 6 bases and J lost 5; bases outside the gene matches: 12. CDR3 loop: CSAPGRGQGRTEAFF. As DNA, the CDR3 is TGCAGTGCCCCCGGTCGGGGACAGGGGAGGACTGAAGCTTTCTTT.

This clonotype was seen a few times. Here the CDR3 DNA reads TGTGCCAGCATCATCCCCACTAGCGTAGCCTACAATGAGCAGTTCTTC. Its translation: CASIIPTSVAYNEQFF. This chain joins TRBV12-1 and TRBJ2-1; the table names TRBD2, a call not compared with the DNA. TRBV12-1 is given as a pseudogene. CDR3 length: 16 residues.